This paragraph reports one T cell receptor (beta chain). Its antigen is still unknown. The sample holds no much larger clone one base away, and base qualities are not on file. Survey-level sequencing on the immunoSEQ platform was used to profile TCR beta chain repertoires. Per the source publication's procedure: CDR3 amino acid length spectratypes and V-J pairing frequencies were compared, and repertoire diversity was measured with the inverse Simpson index. To annotate clonotypes specific to SARS-CoV-2, CMV, influenza A and EBV, TCR beta CDR3 sequences were compared against VDJdb. Entries here come from immuneACCESS through TCRdb and include only in-frame sequences with V and J called. Some clones fail to appear in such tables; in the studies checked, an unresolved V gene covers under half of the shortfall, and the cause of the remainder is unknown. V and J calls plus clone size are reproduced from that table; the DNA served to infer D and trimming. Here the sample has 45,000 to 60,000 clones; 90% to 95% occur a single time. Approximately 11% of the sample is held by the ten biggest clonotypes.

PBMCs were isolated from peripheral blood, and genomic DNA from unsorted PBMCs was used for TCR beta sequencing. This entry belongs to a study (dated by TCRdb to the early 2020s). Results and caveats for the whole study, not just this receptor: According to the authors, more investigation is needed, including longitudinal sampling and evaluation of a control group.

Taken from cysteine to phenylalanine, the CDR3 has 15 residues. The DNA shown is the 45-base CDR3, in frame from base 1. CDR1 and CDR2 were assigned from the germline V gene as SGHRS and YFSETQ. The junction shows trimming of 5 bases on V and 2 bases on J, plus 17 bases between the germline ends. This receptor was taken from a man aged 35 to 55 with rheumatoid arthritis. Recombination joined TRBV5-1 with TRBJ2-7, and possibly TRBD2, on 6 matching bases. Source material: PBMCs. The CDR3 amino acid sequence is: CASSLLGGSTYEQYF. The nucleotides are TGCGCCAGCAGTCTCTTGGGGGGTTCCACCTACGAGCAGTACTTC.